The 30 T cell receptor beta chains in this list originate from one sample, sequenced in a study of blood T cell repertoires in COVID-19. This table comes from immunoSEQ multiplex PCR, and its TCRdb copy is limited to in-frame clones, with some not included. The sample has about 100,000 clones; less than 85% are singletons. Sequences were obtained from peripheral blood. The receptors were sampled from an older man with active or convalescent COVID-19.

V usage is TRBV5-1 and J usage is TRBJ1-6; 10 bases align to TRBD1. Trimming removed 3 bases from V and 10 bases from J; junction bases left unmatched: 7. This CDR3 has 15 amino acids. CDR1 is SGHRS, CDR2 YFSETQ, per germline. CDR3 coding DNA: TGCGCCAGCAGCTACGGACAGGGGGATGGGTCACCCCTCCACTTT. It is translated as CASSYGQGDGSPLHF.

This chain links TRBV27 with TRBJ2-6, with 12 bases that match TRBD2. Germline V CDR1 and CDR2: MNHEY, SMNVEV (reference sequence). V lost 6 bases, J lost 2 bases, and 11 bases stayed unmatched. CDR3 length: 19 residues. DNA of the CDR3: TGTGCCAGCAGCCCCGGACTAGCGGGATCATTAGCTGGGGCCAACGTCCTGACTTTC. It encodes CASSPGLAGSLAGANVLTF.

This clone is a singleton in its sample. The rearrangement joins TRBV3-1 (or the pseudogene TRBV3-2) to TRBJ1-4, with 7 nucleotides matching TRBD1. The CDR3 length is 14 residues. The junction had 7 bases not matched to a gene; V was cut back by 4 bases and J by 8 bases. Germline V gene lookup returns CDR1 LGHDT and CDR2 YNNKEL (reference sequence). CDR3 sequence (DNA): TGTGCCAGCAGCCTGACAGGGATTAAGGAAAAACTGTTTTTT. Amino acids: CASSLTGIKEKLFF.

The J gene is TRBJ2-5, the V gene TRBV11-2; no reliable D call. Trimming left V 1 base short and J 1 base short, with 10 bases between. The length of the CDR3 is 15 residues. Germline values: CDR1 SGHAT, CDR2 FQNNGV. The CDR3 DNA reads TGTGCCAGCAGCTTAGTCGGCAGGTCCCAAGAGACCCAGTACTTC. Amino acid sequence: CASSLVGRSQETQYF.

The CDR3 sequence: CASSPNRAVGQPQHF. As DNA, the CDR3 is TGTGCCAGCTCACCAAACAGGGCGGTTGGTCAGCCCCAGCATTTT. The chain couples TRBV18 to TRBJ1-5; a weak D match, TRBD1 (6 bases). Trimming took 2 bases from V and 6 from J, leaving 14 bases between them. There are 15 residues in the CDR3. Germline values: CDR1 KGHSH, CDR2 LQKENI.

CDR3 nucleotide sequence: TGTGCCAGTAGTCTTTGGGACACGGTGCTAGGCTACACCTTC. As protein: CASSLWDTVLGYTF. J is TRBJ1-2 and V is TRBV19; tentatively, D is TRBD1 (6 bases). The CDR3 length is 14 residues. Germline loops: CDR1 LNHDA, CDR2 SQIVND (reference sequence). The V and J ends lost 5 bases and 8 bases respectively, with 18 bases between them. Combining the CDR3 with reference TRBV19 and TRBJ1-2 gives the whole variable domain DGGITQSPKYLFRKEGQNVTLSCEQNLNHDAMYWYRQDPGQGLRLIYYSQIVNDFQKGDIAEGYSVSREKKESFPLTVTSAQKNPTAFYLCASSLWDTVLGYTFGSGTRLTVV.

V usage is TRBV2 and J usage is TRBJ1-5; a weak D match, TRBD1 (6 bases). V lost 6 bases and J lost 6, with 12 bases in between. CDR3 size: 13 residues. The germline CDR1 and CDR2 sequences are SNHLY and FYNNEI. The CDR3 loop is CASRARGGQPQHF. As DNA, the CDR3 is TGTGCCAGCAGGGCCAGAGGGGGTCAGCCCCAGCATTTT.

As to this clone: One junction end does not reproduce the germline sequence, and a read error may be involved. V gene TRBV15 combines with J gene TRBJ2-7; TRBD1 might be the D (5 bases). The CDR3 extends over 13 amino acids. Germline assignment: CDR1 LNHNV and CDR2 YYDKDF (reference sequence). CDR3 protein: CATSRDQDTFVSF. CDR3 bases: TGTGCCACCAGCAGAGATCAGGACACCTTCGTAAGCTTC.

The chain recombines TRBV11-2 with TRBJ1-6, with 10 bases lining up with TRBD1. Germline values: CDR1 SGHAT, CDR2 FQNNGV. The CDR3 runs to 15 residues. V gave up 10 bases and J gave up 10 bases; unmatched junction bases: 13. CDR3 loop: CATRIPGQGFSPLHF. In DNA, the CDR3 is TGTGCCACCAGAATACCGGGACAGGGGTTCTCACCCCTCCACTTT.

The chain recombines TRBV7-9 with TRBJ2-7; 8 nucleotides align to TRBD2. J was trimmed by 5 bases and V by 4 bases; bases with no gene match: 16. CDR1 SEHNR and CDR2 FQNEAQ come from the germline V gene (reference sequence). The CDR3 runs to 17 residues. The DNA of the CDR3 is TGTGCCAGCAGCTCCTCCTCCGGGACTAGGGTCGGTCACGAGCAGTACTTC. Protein: CASSSSSGTRVGHEQYF.

The gene calls are TRBV6-5 and TRBJ1-5, with D possibly being TRBD1 (5 bases). The length of the CDR3 is 15 residues. CDR1 and CDR2 (germline): MNHEY, SVGAGI. V shed 0 bases and J shed 1 base, with 7 bases lying between them. The CDR3: CASSYSSGSNQPQHF. The CDR3 coding sequence is TGTGCCAGCAGTTACTCATCAGGGAGCAATCAGCCCCAGCATTTT.

The V call is TRBV7-3, the J call TRBJ2-1; TRBD2 aligns across 12 bases. The CDR3 runs to 15 residues. CDR1 SGHTA and CDR2 FQGTGA come from the germline V gene. The junction had 9 bases not matched to a gene; V was cut back by 6 bases and J by 9 bases. DNA of the CDR3: TGTGCCAGCAGTTTATCGGGACTAGCGGGTACTGAGCAGTTCTTC. It translates to CASSLSGLAGTEQFF.

The rearrangement links TRBV5-1 to TRBJ2-1, with D hard to call. V lost 0 bases to trimming and J lost 0 bases, with 10 bases between them. There are 16 residues in the CDR3. Germline loops: CDR1 SGHRS, CDR2 YFSETQ. The CDR3, as DNA: TGCGCCAGCAGCTTGGCCGGCGGCAGCTCCTACAATGAGCAGTTCTTC. Amino acids: CASSLAGGSSYNEQFF.

The V call is TRBV28, the J call TRBJ1-3, with 8 positions matching TRBD1. The CDR3 has 14 amino acids. V gave up 10 bases and J gave up 2 bases; unmatched junction bases: 7. Germline loops: CDR1 MDHEN, CDR2 SYDVKM. CDR3: CATSTGAAGNTIYF. CDR3 sequence (DNA): TGTGCCACTTCGACAGGGGCCGCTGGAAACACCATATATTTT.

This chain links TRBV6-4 with TRBJ2-7; D is ambiguous. V dropped 2 bases and J dropped 3 bases, with 14 bases sitting between them. The CDR3 consists of 15 residues. Germline values: CDR1 MRHNA, CDR2 SNTAGT. CDR3: CASSDNSFFHYEQYF. DNA for the CDR3: TGTGCCAGCAGTGACAACAGTTTCTTCCACTACGAGCAGTACTTC.

This rearrangement joins TRBV5-6 to TRBJ2-7; 8 bases map to TRBD1. V lost 1 base, J lost 4 bases, and 7 bases stayed unmatched. The germline gives CDR1 SGHDT, CDR2 YYEEEE. The CDR3 loop spans 15 amino acids. The CDR3 here is CASSLLSQGAYEQYF. The CDR3 DNA reads TGTGCCAGCAGCTTGCTATCCCAGGGGGCTTACGAGCAGTACTTC.

This clone showed up many times. The rearrangement joins TRBV29-1 to TRBJ1-1; 7 nucleotides line up with TRBD1. The V and J ends lost 7 bases and 4 bases, in that order; junction bases with no gene match: 6. Germline V gene data show CDR1 as SQVTM and CDR2 as ANQGSEA. The CDR3 sequence is 12 residues long. The CDR3 protein is CSALGQSTEAFF. The CDR3 DNA reads TGCAGCGCGTTGGGACAGTCCACTGAAGCTTTCTTT. Looking up the rest from reference TRBV29-1 and TRBJ1-1 gives the full variable domain: SAVISQKPSRDICQRGTSLTIQCQVDSQVTMMFWYRQQPGQSLTLIATANQGSEATYESGFVIDKFPISRPNLTFSTLTVSNMSPEDSSIYLCSALGQSTEAFFGQGTRLTVV.

The chain couples TRBV7-2 to TRBJ1-2; 8 bases match TRBD1. CDR3 length: 13 amino acids. CDR1 and CDR2 from the germline V gene are SGHTA and FQGNSA. V trimming: 3 bases; J trimming: 6 bases; junction bases outside the gene matches: 3. The DNA for the CDR3 is TGTGCCAGCAGCTTGGGACAGGCAGATGGCTACACCTTC. Its translation is CASSLGQADGYTF.

This chain links TRBV29-1 with TRBJ2-5, with D perhaps TRBD1 (6 bases). The germline V gene has CDR1 SQVTM and CDR2 ANQGSEA. This CDR3 has 14 residues. V lost 7 bases and J 5 bases, leaving 20 bases between the germline ends. The CDR3 is CSGLGGLGLETQYF. The DNA for the CDR3 is TGCAGCGGACTTGGGGGCCTAGGACTGGAGACCCAGTACTTC.

The chain combines TRBV5-1 with TRBJ2-5; TRBD1 matches 7 bases. Germline assignment: CDR1 SGHRS and CDR2 YFSETQ. The CDR3 sequence is 14 residues long. J lost 5 bases, V lost 2 bases, and 6 bases had no gene match. The CDR3 protein is CASSFNRGLETQYF. CDR3 bases: TGCGCCAGCAGCTTTAACAGGGGCTTGGAGACCCAGTACTTC.

The table lists this clone with a count of one. The chain is built from TRBV7-9 and TRBJ2-7; 7 bases align to TRBD1. The CDR3 is 15 residues long. The germline V gene has CDR1 SEHNR and CDR2 FQNEAQ (reference sequence). Germline trimming cut 3 bases from V and 2 bases from J; bases unmatched to any gene: 7. CDR3 sequence: CASSLGQLSAYEQYF. CDR3 nucleotides: TGTGCCAGCAGCTTGGGACAGCTAAGCGCCTACGAGCAGTACTTC.

The gene calls are TRBV10-2 and TRBJ1-6; D gene unclear. The V gene lost 3 bases and the J gene lost 10 bases, with 13 bases spanning the gap. This CDR3 is 14 amino acids long. Germline CDR1 and CDR2: WSHSY and SAAADI. The DNA for the CDR3 is TGCGCCAGCAGTGAAAATCAGGCCATGTCACCCCTCCACTTT. It yields the protein CASSENQAMSPLHF.

This chain connects TRBV28 to TRBJ1-5, with D tentatively TRBD1 (6 bases). V lost 7 bases and J lost 2, with 12 bases in between. The CDR3 spans 14 residues. Looked up from germline, CDR1 is MDHEN and CDR2 is SYDVKM. Written as DNA, the CDR3 is TGTGCCAGCACCCGAGGGGGGGGCAATCAGCCCCAGCATTTT. This sequence encodes CASTRGGGNQPQHF.

Written as DNA, the CDR3 is TGTGCCAGCAGCCGAACCTCCGGGACTAGTGAGACCGGGGAGCTGTTTTTT. Residues: CASSRTSGTSETGELFF. The genes are TRBV3-1 (or the pseudogene TRBV3-2) and TRBJ2-2; TRBD2 matches at 8 bases. From germline, CDR1 is LGHDT and CDR2 YNNKEL (reference sequence). The V gene end was trimmed by 4 bases and the J gene end by 5 bases; junction bases not matched to a gene: 12. CDR3 length equals 17 residues.

The V and J genes are TRBV4-1 and TRBJ2-3; 10 bases align to TRBD1. The CDR3 covers 17 residues. V was pared by 1 base and J by 4 bases, with 8 bases of the junction left unmatched. Germline CDR1 and CDR2: MGHRA and YSYEKL. In DNA form, the CDR3 reads TGCGCCAGCAGCCAAGGCGCGACAGGGGGCGGCCCAGATACGCAGTATTTT. Translation gives CASSQGATGGGPDTQYF.

This clone was seen a handful of times. J is TRBJ1-2 and V is TRBV2, with 11 bases matching TRBD1. The trim removed 6 bases at V and 1 base at J, leaving 4 bases unmatched. The germline V gene encodes CDR1 SNHLY and CDR2 FYNNEI. CDR3 size: 15 residues. The CDR3 loop is CASSVGTGGNYGYTF. CDR3 DNA sequence: TGTGCCAGCAGCGTAGGGACAGGGGGTAACTATGGCTACACCTTC.

The chain recombines TRBV2 with TRBJ2-7; a possible D gene is TRBD1 (6 bases). The germline V gene has CDR1 SNHLY and CDR2 FYNNEI. V lost 6 bases and J 4 bases, leaving 10 bases between the germline ends. The CDR3 loop spans 12 amino acids. DNA of the CDR3: TGTGCCAGCAGCTACAGGGTATACGAGCAGTACTTC. This translates into CASSYRVYEQYF.

J is TRBJ1-1 and V is TRBV5-1; D call uncertain. This CDR3 is built from 14 residues. Germline CDR1 is SGHRS and CDR2 is YFSETQ. The ends were cut back, 3 bases at V and 3 bases at J, with 12 bases in the middle. The CDR3 DNA reads as TGCGCCAGCAGCTCGGAGGACGGATACACTGAAGCTTTCTTT. Translated, it gives CASSSEDGYTEAFF.

The CDR3 nucleotides read TGTGCCAGCAGTTTTGGCAATCCCAGCGGGTTCGCCTACGAGCAGTACTTC. It encodes CASSFGNPSGFAYEQYF. This chain connects TRBV27 to TRBJ2-7, with a weak D call TRBD2 (6 bases). CDR1 is MNHEY, CDR2 SMNVEV, per germline (reference sequence). Trimming took 3 bases from V and 2 from J, leaving 20 bases between them. The CDR3 sequence is 17 residues long.

The sample holds one count of this clone. J is TRBJ1-1 and V is TRBV7-2, with a weak D call TRBD1 (5 bases). The CDR3 is 14 residues long. Germline CDR1 SGHTA, CDR2 FQGNSA. V was trimmed by 4 bases and J by 1 base, leaving 10 bases between them. The CDR3 sequence is CASSYDRANTEAFF. CDR3 nucleotide sequence: TGTGCCAGCAGCTACGACAGAGCGAACACTGAAGCTTTCTTT.